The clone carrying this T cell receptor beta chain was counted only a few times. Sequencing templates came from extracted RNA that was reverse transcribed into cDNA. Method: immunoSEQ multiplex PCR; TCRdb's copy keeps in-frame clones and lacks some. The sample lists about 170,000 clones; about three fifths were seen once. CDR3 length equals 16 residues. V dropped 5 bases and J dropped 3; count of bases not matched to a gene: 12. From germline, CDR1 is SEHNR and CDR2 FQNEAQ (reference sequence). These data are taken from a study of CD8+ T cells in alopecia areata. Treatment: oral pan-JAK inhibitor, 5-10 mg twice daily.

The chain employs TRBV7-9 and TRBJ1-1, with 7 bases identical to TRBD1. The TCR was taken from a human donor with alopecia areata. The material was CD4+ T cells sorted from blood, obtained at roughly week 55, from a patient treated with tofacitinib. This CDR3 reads CASSPHAKGAYTEAFF. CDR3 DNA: TGTGCCAGCAGCCCGCATGCGAAGGGGGCCTACACTGAAGCTTTCTTT.